Here is one T cell receptor (beta chain) with its context. Authors' processing steps: Counts of nucleated cells, estimated from reference gene primer amplification, were obtained. Assay used: immunoSEQ multiplex PCR; TCRdb lists only in-frame clones, some missing. V, J and clone size reflect that table, while D and trimming were determined from the DNA. The data contain about 170,000 clones, under 95% of them seen just once; the ten biggest clones take up approximately 5%. This sample is drawn from a study of blood T cell repertoires in COVID-19. Study overall: Samples came from the United States, Italy and Spain, spanning acute and convalescent COVID-19. PBMCs, B-cell-depleted T cells, or T cells provided the cDNA or gDNA that made up the material.

Germline assignment: CDR1 SGHTA and CDR2 FQGNSA. The trim removed 1 base at V and 3 bases at J, leaving 5 bases unmatched. The CDR3 has 17 amino acids. Sequenced: peripheral blood. The sequence was collected from a man aged 18-30 years with COVID-19, enrolled during active disease. This chain joins TRBV7-2 and TRBJ2-3; 12 bases are shared with TRBD2. The CDR3 DNA is TGTGCCAGCAGCTTAGGACTAGCGGGAGTAGGGACAGATACGCAGTATTTT. Amino acids: CASSLGLAGVGTDTQYF.